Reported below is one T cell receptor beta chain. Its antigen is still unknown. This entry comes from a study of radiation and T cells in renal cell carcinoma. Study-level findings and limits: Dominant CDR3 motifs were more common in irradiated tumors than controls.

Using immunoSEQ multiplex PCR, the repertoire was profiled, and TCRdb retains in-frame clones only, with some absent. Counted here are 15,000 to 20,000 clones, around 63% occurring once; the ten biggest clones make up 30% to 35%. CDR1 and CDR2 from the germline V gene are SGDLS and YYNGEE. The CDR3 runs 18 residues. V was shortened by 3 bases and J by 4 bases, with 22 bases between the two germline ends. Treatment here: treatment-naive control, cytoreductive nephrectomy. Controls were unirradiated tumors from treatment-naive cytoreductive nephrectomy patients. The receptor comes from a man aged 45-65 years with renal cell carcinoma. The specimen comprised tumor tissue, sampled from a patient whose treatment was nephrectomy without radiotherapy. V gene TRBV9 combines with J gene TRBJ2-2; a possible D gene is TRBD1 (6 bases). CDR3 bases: TGTGCCAGCAGCGCACAGGGATCCAGGAGCGGTACCACCGGGGAGCTGTTTTTT. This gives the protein CASSAQGSRSGTTGELFF.